This T cell receptor (beta chain) was recovered during a study of cytomegalovirus exposure and HLA in healthy donors. This clone occurred many times. Its antigen is still unknown. CDR3 size: 15 residues. The V gene lost 4 bases and the J gene lost 1 base, with 14 bases spanning the gap. CDR1 and CDR2 (germline): SGHDT, YYEEEE. Study conclusions and caveats: Published work reported that the classifier diagnosed cytomegalovirus status with high specificity and sensitivity. A few CMV-associated chains were confirmed in vitro to be specific for CMV antigens. Rare sequences made up most TCRs, while some public TCRs were found in many donors. The authors enumerated over 150 TCR beta chains as linked to cytomegalovirus.

Clones were sequenced by immunoSEQ multiplex PCR, and TCRdb holds only the in-frame ones, with some missing. The table lists 200,000 to 250,000 clones, 83% of them singletons, with roughly 5.7% in the top ten. The sequenced material came from PBMCs. This chain joins TRBV5-6 and TRBJ1-1, with D possibly matching TRBD1 (6 bases). The receptor's source is a woman under 30 in good health and CMV-seronegative. The CDR3 reads CASSPPGAANTEAFF. For the CDR3, the DNA is TGTGCCAGCAGCCCTCCAGGGGCCGCGAACACTGAAGCTTTCTTT.